This T cell receptor (beta chain) was identified in a study of CD8 T cells in ankylosing spondylitis. Study observations and caveats: Significantly higher representation of disease-linked clones was reported for matched ankylosing spondylitis synovial fluid. Earlier reports found some motif variants in synovial fluid and blood in reactive arthritis. Made up of 7 to 9 highly homologous variants, a TCR beta motif appeared characteristic of ankylosing spondylitis blood.

As the method for making TCR beta libraries, quantitative 5'-RACE with molecular barcodes was used. In TCRdb, the 5' RACE reads were re-called with MiXCR into one record per CDR3 protein. The sample records 10,000 or so distinct CDR3 sequences, around 5.5% being singletons. This clonotype is medium-sized (0.01 to 0.1%) in the sample. Its antigen is not known. Specimen: blood, either unsorted or a sorted T cell fraction (not recorded which). The TCR comes from a female donor with ankylosing spondylitis or in good health (not recorded which).

The CDR3 loop reads CASSPSRSGGSEQYF. The CDR3, as DNA: TGTGCCAGCAGCCCCTCTCGAAGCGGGGGAAGCGAGCAGTACTTC. This sequence joins TRBV9 and TRBJ2-7; the match to TRBD2 covers 8 bases. CDR1 SGDLS and CDR2 YYNGEE come from the germline V gene. Unmatched junction bases numbered 12, after V lost 4 bases and J lost 6 bases. The CDR3 consists of 15 residues.